The clone carrying this TCR beta chain was observed a handful of times. Its antigen is undetermined. The data originate from a study of CD8 T cells in ankylosing spondylitis. Study results and caveats: There was reportedly significant enrichment of clones that were disease-linked in matched ankylosing spondylitis synovial fluid. The study identified a TCR beta motif of under ten highly homologous variants that appeared characteristic of ankylosing spondylitis blood. Certain motif variants had earlier been reported in reactive arthritis synovial fluid and blood.

MiXCR, run by TCRdb on the 5' RACE reads, gives a single entry per CDR3 protein. The sample yields roughly 130,000 distinct CDR3 sequences, around 9% seen once. The CDR3 covers 14 residues. The V gene lost 6 bases and the J gene lost 1 base, with 9 bases spanning the gap. The J gene is TRBJ2-2, the V gene TRBV12-3 or TRBV12-4; tentatively, D is TRBD2 (6 bases). Sequencing was carried out using blood, either unsorted or a sorted T cell fraction (not recorded which). This sequence was found in a male donor with ankylosing spondylitis or in good health (not recorded which). The CDR3 nucleotides read TGTGCCAGCAGACCCGGGGGGAACACCGGGGAGCTGTTTTTT. Protein product: CASRPGGNTGELFF.